This TCR beta chain appears in the sequencing data of a study of cytomegalovirus exposure and HLA in healthy donors. Study in general: Out of approximately 400 genotyped donors, approximately 84% belonged to the Caucasian-associated ancestry cluster. Whole-study results and caveats: Later genetic work tied a missense DCLRE1C variant to beta-chain V and J trimming.

The CDR3 contains 16 residues. Trimming removed 0 bases from V and 0 bases from J, with 10 bases in between. Concerning this clone: What it binds is not known.

The PCR had 60 Vbeta and 13 Jbeta primers. Measured with immunoSEQ multiplex PCR; TCRdb has only the in-frame clones, and not every one. Here the sample spans some 110,000 clones, roughly four fifths being singletons. Sequencing used PBMCs. The J gene is TRBJ1-5, the V gene TRBV5-3; tentatively, D is TRBD1 (5 bases). TRBV5-3 is an open reading frame, and its role is uncertain. This clonotype was obtained from a man in his fifties in good health and CMV-seronegative. The CDR3 region has the DNA TGTGCCAGAAGCTTGGCGGGGGGGTTTAGCAATCAGCCCCAGCATTTT. This encodes CARSLAGGFSNQPQHF.